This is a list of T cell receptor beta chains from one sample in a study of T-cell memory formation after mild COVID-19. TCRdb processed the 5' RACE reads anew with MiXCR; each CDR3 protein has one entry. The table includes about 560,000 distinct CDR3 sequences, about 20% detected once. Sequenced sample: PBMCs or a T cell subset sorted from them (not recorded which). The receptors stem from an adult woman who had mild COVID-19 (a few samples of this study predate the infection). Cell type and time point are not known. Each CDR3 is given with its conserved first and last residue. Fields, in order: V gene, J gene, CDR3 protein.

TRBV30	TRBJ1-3	CAWSGATGNTIYF
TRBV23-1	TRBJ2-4	CAYPGRLAKNIQYF
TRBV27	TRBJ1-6	CASSFERPNNSPLHF
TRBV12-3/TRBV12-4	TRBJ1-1	CASSRGDTEAFF
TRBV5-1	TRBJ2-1	CASSFGTSGGYEQFF
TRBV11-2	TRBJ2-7	CASSQTGGESYEQYF
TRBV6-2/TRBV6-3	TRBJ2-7	CASSIGQGFEQYF
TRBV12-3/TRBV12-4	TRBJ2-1	CASSLGLAGGRSNEQFF
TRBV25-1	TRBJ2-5	CASSEWSEAETQYF
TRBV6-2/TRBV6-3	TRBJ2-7	CASVVSPGLTYEQYF
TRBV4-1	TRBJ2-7	CASSQSPGTEIYEQYF
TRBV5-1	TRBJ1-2	CASPWRDYGYTF
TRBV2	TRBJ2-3	CASIRTGQQDTQYF
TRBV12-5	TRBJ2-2	CASGLVIGPRTGELFF
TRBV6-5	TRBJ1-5	CASRKNSNQPQHF
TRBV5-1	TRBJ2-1	CASRAAGGAQSYNEQFF
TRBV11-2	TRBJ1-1	CASSLEVVVTEAFF
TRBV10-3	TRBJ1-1	CAISVSGDTEAFF
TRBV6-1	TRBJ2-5	CASSEVSRTGTVASKTQYF
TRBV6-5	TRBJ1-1	CASSGSANTEAFF
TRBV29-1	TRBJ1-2	CSVELGYGYTF
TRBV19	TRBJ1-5	CASSMREQVNQPQHF
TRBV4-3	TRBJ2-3	CASSQDRQGADTQYF
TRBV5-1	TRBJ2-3	CASSLTSGLGDTQYF
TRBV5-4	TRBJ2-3	CASSSRQESTDTQYF
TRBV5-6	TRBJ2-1	CASSSLLAGDYNEQFF
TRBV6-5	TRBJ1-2	CATQGAQSYGYTF